This T cell receptor beta chain was observed in a study of blood T cell repertoires in COVID-19 (dated by TCRdb to 2020 to 2022). Study-level background: Collaborator samples came from the United States, Italy and Spain and covered acute and convalescent phases of COVID-19. The material from the prospective study consisted of cDNA or gDNA derived from T cells, B-cell-depleted T cells, or PBMCs. Subjects who had been exposed to COVID-19, were actively infected with it, or had recovered from it provided the deeply sampled blood TCRbeta repertoires that made up the dataset. The repertoires were made available in a free public database intended to serve as a resource for research on the immune response to SARS-CoV-2. Samples came from the ongoing ImmuneRACE study (first 160 participants) plus 1,254 subjects from 6 global collaborators. Sample metadata almost always included a de-identified subject ID, COVID-19 status, age in years and sex. Where available, HLA class I and class II types were obtained from metadata supplied by the sample provider rather than from assay-based typing.

Overall results and qualifications from the work: How much clinical and demographic metadata was included differed by source and by participant, and the metadata was provided uncurated.

Participants in the prospective study were aged about 18 to 95 years, lived in about two dozen United States geographic areas, and enrolled through a virtual design. In the prospective study, cohorts were assigned on the basis of participant-reported clinical history obtained from a screening survey and a study questionnaire. Exposed participants were defined as having been in contact with someone with a PCR-confirmed or clinician-diagnosed COVID-19 case within 2 weeks of study entry. In the prospective study, whole blood, serum and a nasopharyngeal or oropharyngeal swab were collected from each participant by mobile phlebotomists. Additional blood draws and questionnaires over an approximately two-month period could optionally be provided by prospective study participants. Before DNA extraction, blood samples from the prospective study were shipped at room temperature or frozen. TCRbeta CDR3 regions were amplified from genomic DNA by means of the immunoSEQ Assay, a bias-controlled multiplex PCR. In the authors' own workflow: Nucleated cell counts per sample were estimated from amplification of reference gene primers within the assay. To quantify the absolute abundance of each unique TCRbeta CDR3 rearrangement, sequence reads were collapsed and filtered. For each sample, productive Simpson clonality was calculated as the square root of Simpson's diversity index over productive rearrangements. The table was pulled from immuneACCESS by TCRdb, which kept in-frame rearrangements only. Such tables lose some clones; where checked, under half of the loss comes from unresolved V genes, and the rest has no known cause. V, J and clone size are those of that table, while D and trimming were read from the DNA. Recorded for this sample are under 250,000 clones; about 83% of them occurred a single time. The top ten clones comprise 3.6% of the sample.

Comments on this clone: What antigen it recognizes has not been identified. Nothing much larger sits one base from this clone, and base qualities are not available.

The sample comprised PBMCs or T cells enriched from blood (not recorded which). The sequence was collected from a woman aged 35 to 49 who had been exposed to COVID-19.

The DNA reads TGTGCCAGAAGCTTCATTAATGAAAAACTGTTTTTT. It specifies CARSFINEKLFF. Rearrangement joined TRBV5-3 to TRBJ1-4, with no reliable assignment of the D segment. TRBV5-3 has ORF status, its function being uncertain. V is cut by 2 bases and J by 4 bases, and the space between the germline ends is 3 bases. The CDR3 spans 12 residues, from the cysteine through the phenylalanine. Only the CDR3 region is kept as DNA, spanning 36 bases read in frame from base 1.